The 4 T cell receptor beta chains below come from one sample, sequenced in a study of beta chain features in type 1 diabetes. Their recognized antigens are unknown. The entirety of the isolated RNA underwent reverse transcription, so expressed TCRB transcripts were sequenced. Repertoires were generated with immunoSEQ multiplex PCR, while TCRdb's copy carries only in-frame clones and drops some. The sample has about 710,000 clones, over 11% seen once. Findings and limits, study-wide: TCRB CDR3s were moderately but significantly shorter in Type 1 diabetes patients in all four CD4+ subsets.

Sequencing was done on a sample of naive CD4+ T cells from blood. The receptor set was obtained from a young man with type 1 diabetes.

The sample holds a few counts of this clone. As DNA, the CDR3 is TGCGCCAGCAGCCAGGGGAGCCTAGCGGGGGGGCTAGAGACCCAGTACTTC. Protein product: CASSQGSLAGGLETQYF. V and J are TRBV4-3 and TRBJ2-5; 12 bases line up with TRBD2. Germline assignment: CDR1 LGHNA and CDR2 YSLEER. The CDR3 sequence is 17 residues long. The junction had 9 bases not matched to a gene; V was cut back by 3 bases and J by 4 bases.

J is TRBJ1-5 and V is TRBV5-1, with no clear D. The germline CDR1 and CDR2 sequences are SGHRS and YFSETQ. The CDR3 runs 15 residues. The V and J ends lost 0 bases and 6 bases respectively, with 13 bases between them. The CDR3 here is CASSLGGSFGQPQHF. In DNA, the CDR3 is TGCGCCAGCAGCTTGGGGGGTTCCTTCGGTCAGCCCCAGCATTTT.

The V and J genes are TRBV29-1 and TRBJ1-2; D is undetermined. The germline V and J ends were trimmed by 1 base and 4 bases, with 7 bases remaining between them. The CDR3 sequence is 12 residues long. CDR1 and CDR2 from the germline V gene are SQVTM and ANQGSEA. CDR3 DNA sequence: TGCAGCGTTGAAGTTAAACTCTATGGCTACACCTTC. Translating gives CSVEVKLYGYTF.

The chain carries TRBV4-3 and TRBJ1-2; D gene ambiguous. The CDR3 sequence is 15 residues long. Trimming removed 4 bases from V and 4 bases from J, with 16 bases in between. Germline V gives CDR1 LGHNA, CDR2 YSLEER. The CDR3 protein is CASSREATPSYGYTF. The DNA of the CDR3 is TGCGCCAGCAGCCGAGAGGCAACACCTAGCTATGGCTACACCTTC.